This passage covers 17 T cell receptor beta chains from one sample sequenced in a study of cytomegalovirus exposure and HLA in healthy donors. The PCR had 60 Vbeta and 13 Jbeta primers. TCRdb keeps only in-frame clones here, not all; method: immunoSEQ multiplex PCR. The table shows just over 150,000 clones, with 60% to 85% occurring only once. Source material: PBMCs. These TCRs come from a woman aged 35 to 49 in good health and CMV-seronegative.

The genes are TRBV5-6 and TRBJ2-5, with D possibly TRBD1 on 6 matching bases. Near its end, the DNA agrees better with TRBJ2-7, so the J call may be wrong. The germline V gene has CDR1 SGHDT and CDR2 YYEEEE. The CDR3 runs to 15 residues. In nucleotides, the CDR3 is TGTGCCAGCAGCCCGAGGACAGCATACTCCTACGAGCAGTACTTC. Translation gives CASSPRTAYSYEQYF.

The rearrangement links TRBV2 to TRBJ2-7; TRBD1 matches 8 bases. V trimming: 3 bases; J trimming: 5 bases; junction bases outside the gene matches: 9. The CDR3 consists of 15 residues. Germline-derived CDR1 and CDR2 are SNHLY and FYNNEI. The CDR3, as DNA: TGTGCCAGCAGTGAGGGTCAGGGGGCGTGGGACGAGCAGTACTTC. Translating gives CASSEGQGAWDEQYF.

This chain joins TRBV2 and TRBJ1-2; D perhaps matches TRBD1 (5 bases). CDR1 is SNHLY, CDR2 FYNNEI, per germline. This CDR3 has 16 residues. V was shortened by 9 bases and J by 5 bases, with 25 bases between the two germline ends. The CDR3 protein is CARGKAGRGGGYGYTF. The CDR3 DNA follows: TGTGCCAGGGGGAAGGCGGGACGCGGGGGAGGGTATGGCTACACCTTC.

The CDR3 region is CASSWRGASTEAFF. CDR3 DNA sequence: TGTGCCAGCAGCTGGCGGGGGGCAAGCACTGAAGCTTTCTTT. The rearrangement links TRBV5-6 to TRBJ1-1, with TRBD1 as a possible D gene (6 bases). The germline CDR1 and CDR2 sequences are SGHDT and YYEEEE. The CDR3 contains 14 residues. Between the trimmed V and J ends, which lost 3 bases and 4 bases, there was a span of 13 bases.

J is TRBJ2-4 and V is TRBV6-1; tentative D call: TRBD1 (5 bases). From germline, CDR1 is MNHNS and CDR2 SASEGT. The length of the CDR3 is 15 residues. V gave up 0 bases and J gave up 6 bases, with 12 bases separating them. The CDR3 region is CASSEALRVPNIQYF. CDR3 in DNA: TGTGCCAGCAGTGAAGCGCTCAGGGTCCCAAACATTCAGTACTTC.

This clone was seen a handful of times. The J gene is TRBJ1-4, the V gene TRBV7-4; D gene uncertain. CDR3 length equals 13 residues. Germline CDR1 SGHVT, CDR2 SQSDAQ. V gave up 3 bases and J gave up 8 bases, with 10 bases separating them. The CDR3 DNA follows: TGTGCCAGCAGCTTTGGGGAGTGGGAAAAACTGTTTTTT. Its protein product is CASSFGEWEKLFF.

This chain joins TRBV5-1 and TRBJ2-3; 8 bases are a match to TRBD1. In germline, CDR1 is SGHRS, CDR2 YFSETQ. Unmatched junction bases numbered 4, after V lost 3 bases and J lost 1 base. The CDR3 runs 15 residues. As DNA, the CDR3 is TGCGCCAGCAGCTGGCCGGGACAGGGCACAGATACGCAGTATTTT. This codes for CASSWPGQGTDTQYF.

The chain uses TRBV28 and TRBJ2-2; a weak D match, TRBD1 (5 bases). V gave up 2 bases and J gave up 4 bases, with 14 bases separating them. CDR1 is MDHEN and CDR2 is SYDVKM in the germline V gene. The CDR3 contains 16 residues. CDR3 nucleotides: TGTGCCAGCAGTTTACGCCCAGGGTCGGGCACCGGGGAGCTGTTTTTT. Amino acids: CASSLRPGSGTGELFF.

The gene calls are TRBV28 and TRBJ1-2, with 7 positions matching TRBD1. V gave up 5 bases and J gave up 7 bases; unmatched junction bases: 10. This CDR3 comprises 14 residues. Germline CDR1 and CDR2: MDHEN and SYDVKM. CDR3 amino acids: CASSPDREKGGYTF. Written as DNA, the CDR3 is TGTGCCAGCAGTCCAGACAGGGAAAAAGGTGGCTACACCTTC.

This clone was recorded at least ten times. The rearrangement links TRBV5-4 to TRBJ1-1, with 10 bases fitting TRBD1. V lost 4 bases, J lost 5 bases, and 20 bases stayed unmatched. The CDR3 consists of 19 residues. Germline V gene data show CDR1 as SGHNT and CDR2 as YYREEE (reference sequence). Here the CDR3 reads CASSRTSIFTTGGATEAFF. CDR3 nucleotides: TGTGCCAGCAGCCGAACAAGCATTTTCACGACAGGGGGCGCGACTGAAGCTTTCTTT.

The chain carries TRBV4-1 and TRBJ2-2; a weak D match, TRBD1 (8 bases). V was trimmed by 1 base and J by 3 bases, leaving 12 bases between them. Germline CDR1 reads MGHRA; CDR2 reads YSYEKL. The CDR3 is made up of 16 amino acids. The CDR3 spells CASSQGQGRDTGELFF. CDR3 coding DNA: TGCGCCAGCAGCCAAGGACAGGGGAGGGACACCGGGGAGCTGTTTTTT.

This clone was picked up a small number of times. Here the CDR3 DNA reads TGTGCCAGCAGCCCTTTAAGGGGGGGCGACATTCAGTACTTC. Translated: CASSPLRGGDIQYF. The chain has TRBV5-4 and TRBJ2-4, with a possible D match to TRBD2 (7 bases). Trimming took 4 bases from V and 8 from J, leaving 16 bases between them. The CDR3 has 14 residues. The germline gives CDR1 SGHNT, CDR2 YYREEE (reference sequence).

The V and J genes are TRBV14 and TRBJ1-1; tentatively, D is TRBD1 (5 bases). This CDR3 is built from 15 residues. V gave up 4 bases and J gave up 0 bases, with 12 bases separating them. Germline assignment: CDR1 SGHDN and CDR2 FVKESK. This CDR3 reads CASSPRQLLNTEAFF. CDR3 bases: TGTGCCAGCAGCCCCCGACAGCTATTGAACACTGAAGCTTTCTTT.

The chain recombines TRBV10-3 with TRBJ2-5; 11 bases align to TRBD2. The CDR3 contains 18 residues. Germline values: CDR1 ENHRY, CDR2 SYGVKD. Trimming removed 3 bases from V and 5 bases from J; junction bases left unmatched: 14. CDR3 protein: CAISDARTSGSTRETQYF. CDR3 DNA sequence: TGTGCCATCAGTGACGCCCGGACTAGCGGGTCTACCCGGGAGACCCAGTACTTC.

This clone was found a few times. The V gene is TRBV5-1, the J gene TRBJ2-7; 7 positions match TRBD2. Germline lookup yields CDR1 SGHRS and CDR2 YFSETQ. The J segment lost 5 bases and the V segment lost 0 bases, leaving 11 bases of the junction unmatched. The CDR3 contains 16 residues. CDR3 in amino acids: CASSLAQGRLADEQYF. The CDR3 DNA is TGCGCCAGCAGCTTGGCGCAGGGTCGCCTAGCGGACGAGCAGTACTTC.

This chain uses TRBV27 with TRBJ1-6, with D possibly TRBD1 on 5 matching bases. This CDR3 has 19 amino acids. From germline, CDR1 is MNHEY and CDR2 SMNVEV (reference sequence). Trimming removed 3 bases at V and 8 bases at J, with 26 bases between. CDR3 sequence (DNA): TGTGCCAGCAGTTTCTATTTTCGGGCAGGGTACTCCCCTGATTCACCCCTCCACTTT. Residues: CASSFYFRAGYSPDSPLHF.

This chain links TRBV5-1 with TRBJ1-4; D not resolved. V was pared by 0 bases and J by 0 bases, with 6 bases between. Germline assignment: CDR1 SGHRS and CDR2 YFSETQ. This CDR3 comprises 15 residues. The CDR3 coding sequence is TGCGCCAGCAGCTTGGCAGGTGCAACTAATGAAAAACTGTTTTTT. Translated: CASSLAGATNEKLFF.